The present T cell receptor beta chain was sequenced within a study of blood T cell repertoires in COVID-19. Study information: Material from acute and convalescent COVID-19 was sourced from the United States, Italy and Spain. T cells, B-cell-depleted T cells, or PBMCs supplied cDNA or gDNA.

Germline V gene lookup returns CDR1 MNHNS and CDR2 SASEGT. Germline trimming cut 3 bases from V and 4 bases from J; bases unmatched to any gene: 11. The CDR3 spans 17 residues. In the original workflow: Nucleated cell counts were estimated from reference gene primer amplification. Profiling relied on immunoSEQ multiplex PCR, and the TCRdb table lists in-frame clones only, not all of them. V and J calls plus clone size are reproduced from that table; the DNA served to infer D and trimming. This sample yields around 60,000 clones, of which around 92% are seen a single time; 4.6% belongs to the top ten.

The receptor was isolated from a man aged 50 to 59 with active COVID-19. The genes are TRBV6-1 and TRBJ2-1; 8 bases fit TRBD2. Material for sequencing was peripheral blood. The chain's CDR3 is CASSDLGAGVGYNEQFF. Here the CDR3 DNA reads TGTGCCAGCAGTGACTTGGGAGCGGGGGTGGGGTACAATGAGCAGTTCTTC.